This TCR beta chain is drawn from a study of early T cells in non-severe SARS-CoV-2 infection. This CDR3 is built from 16 residues. CDR1 and CDR2 (germline): MNHEY, SVGAGI. V lost 2 bases and J 0 bases, leaving 11 bases between the germline ends. TCRdb re-derived calls from the 5' RACE reads in MiXCR, one entry per CDR3 protein. Here the sample spans roughly 60,000 distinct CDR3 sequences, around 11% being singletons. This chain connects TRBV6-5 to TRBJ1-3; unclear D gene. The source of this sequence is an adult who was a healthcare worker with PCR-confirmed SARS-CoV-2 infection or an uninfected control (not recorded which). This specimen was whole blood, taken at baseline. The CDR3 spells CASSYGSAYSGNTIYF. The CDR3 DNA reads as TGTGCCAGCAGTTACGGGTCGGCATACTCTGGAAACACCATATATTTT.